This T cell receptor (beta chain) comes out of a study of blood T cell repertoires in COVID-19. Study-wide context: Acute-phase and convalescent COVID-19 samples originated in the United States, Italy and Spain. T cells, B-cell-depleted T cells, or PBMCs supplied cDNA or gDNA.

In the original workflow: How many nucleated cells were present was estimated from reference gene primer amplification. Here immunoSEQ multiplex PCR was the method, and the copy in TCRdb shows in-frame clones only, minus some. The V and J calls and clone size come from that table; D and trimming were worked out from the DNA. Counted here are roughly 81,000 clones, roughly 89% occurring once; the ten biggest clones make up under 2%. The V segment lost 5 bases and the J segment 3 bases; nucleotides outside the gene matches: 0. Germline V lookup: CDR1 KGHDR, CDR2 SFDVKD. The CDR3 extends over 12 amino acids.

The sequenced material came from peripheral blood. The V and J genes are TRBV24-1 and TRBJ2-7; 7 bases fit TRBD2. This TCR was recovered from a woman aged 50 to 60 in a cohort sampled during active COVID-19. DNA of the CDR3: TGTGCCACCAGTGCGGGGGGCTACGAGCAGTACTTC. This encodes CATSAGGYEQYF.